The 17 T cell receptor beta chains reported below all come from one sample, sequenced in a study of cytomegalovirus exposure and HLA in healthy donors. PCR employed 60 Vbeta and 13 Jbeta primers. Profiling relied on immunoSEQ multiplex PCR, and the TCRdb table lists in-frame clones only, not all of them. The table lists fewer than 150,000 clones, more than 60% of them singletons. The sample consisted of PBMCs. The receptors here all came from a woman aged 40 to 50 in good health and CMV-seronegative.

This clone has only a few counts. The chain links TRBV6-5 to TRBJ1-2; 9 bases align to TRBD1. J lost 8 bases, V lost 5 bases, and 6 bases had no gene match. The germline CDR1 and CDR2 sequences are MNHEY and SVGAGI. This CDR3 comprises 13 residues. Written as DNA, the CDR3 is TGTGCCAGCAGTGGACAGGGGTCCATAGGCTACACCTTC. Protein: CASSGQGSIGYTF.

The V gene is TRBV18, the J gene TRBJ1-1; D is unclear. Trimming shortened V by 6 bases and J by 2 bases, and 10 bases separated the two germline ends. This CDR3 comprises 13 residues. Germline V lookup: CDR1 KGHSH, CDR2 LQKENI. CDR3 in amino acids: CASSAGSNTEAFF. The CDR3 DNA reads TGTGCCAGCTCGGCCGGGTCAAACACTGAAGCTTTCTTT.

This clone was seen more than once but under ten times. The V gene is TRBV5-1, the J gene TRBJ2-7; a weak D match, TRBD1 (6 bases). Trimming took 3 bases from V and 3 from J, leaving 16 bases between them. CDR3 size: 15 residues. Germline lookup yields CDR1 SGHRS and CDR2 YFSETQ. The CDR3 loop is CASSSEDTGFYEQYF. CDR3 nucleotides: TGCGCCAGCAGCTCGGAGGACACAGGGTTCTACGAGCAGTACTTC.

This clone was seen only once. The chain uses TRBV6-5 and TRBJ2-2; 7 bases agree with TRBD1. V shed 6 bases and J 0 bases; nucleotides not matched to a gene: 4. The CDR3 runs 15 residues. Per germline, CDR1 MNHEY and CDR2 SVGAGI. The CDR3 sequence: CASRRGTANTGELFF. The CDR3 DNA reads TGTGCCAGCAGACGAGGGACAGCGAACACCGGGGAGCTGTTTTTT.

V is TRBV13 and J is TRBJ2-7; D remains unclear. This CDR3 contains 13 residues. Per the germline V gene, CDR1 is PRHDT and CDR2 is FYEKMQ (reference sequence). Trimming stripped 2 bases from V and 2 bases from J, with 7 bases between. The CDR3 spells CASSLPLTYEQYF. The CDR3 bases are TGTGCCAGCAGCTTACCCCTAACCTACGAGCAGTACTTC.

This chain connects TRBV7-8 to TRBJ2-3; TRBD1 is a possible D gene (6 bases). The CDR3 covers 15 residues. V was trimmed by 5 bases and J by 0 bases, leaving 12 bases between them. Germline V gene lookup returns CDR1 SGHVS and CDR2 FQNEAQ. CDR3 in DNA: TGTGCCAGCAGCGCGGACAGATCTAGCACAGATACGCAGTATTTT. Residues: CASSADRSSTDTQYF.

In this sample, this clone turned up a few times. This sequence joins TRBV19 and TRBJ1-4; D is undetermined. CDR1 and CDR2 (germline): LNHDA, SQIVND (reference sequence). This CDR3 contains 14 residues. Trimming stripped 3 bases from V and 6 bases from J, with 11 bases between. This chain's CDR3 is CASSISRLDEKLFF. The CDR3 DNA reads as TGTGCCAGTAGTATTTCACGACTGGATGAAAAACTGTTTTTT.

The CDR3 here is CASSTTGTGPGELFF. CDR3 in DNA: TGTGCCAGTAGTACTACCGGGACAGGGCCCGGGGAGCTGTTTTTT. The J gene is TRBJ2-2, the V gene TRBV19; the match to TRBD1 covers 9 bases. Germline V gives CDR1 LNHDA, CDR2 SQIVND (reference sequence). The CDR3 length is 15 residues. Trimming took 4 bases from V and 6 from J; bases not matched to a gene: 6.

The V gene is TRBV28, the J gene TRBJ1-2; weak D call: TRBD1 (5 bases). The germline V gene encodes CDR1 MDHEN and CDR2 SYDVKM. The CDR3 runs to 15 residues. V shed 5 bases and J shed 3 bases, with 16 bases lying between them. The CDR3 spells CASSPPGGGDYGYTF. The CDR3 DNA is TGTGCCAGCAGTCCCCCGGGGGGAGGCGACTATGGCTACACCTTC.

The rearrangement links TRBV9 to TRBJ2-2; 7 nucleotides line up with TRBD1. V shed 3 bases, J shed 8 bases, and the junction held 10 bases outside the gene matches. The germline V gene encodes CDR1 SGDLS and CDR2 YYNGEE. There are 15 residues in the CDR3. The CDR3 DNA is TGTGCCAGCAGCGATTACAGGGGTGCGGATGGGGAGCTGTTTTTT. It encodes CASSDYRGADGELFF.

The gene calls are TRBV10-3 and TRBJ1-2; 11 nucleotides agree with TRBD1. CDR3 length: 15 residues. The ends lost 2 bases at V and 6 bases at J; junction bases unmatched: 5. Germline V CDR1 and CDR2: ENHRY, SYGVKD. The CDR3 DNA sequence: TGTGCCATCAGTGAGGGACCGGGACAGGGGGATGGCTACACCTTC. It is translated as CAISEGPGQGDGYTF.

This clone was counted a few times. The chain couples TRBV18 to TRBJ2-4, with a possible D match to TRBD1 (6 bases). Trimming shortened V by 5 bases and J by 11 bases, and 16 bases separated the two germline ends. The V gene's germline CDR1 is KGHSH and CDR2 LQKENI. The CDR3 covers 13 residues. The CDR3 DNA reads TGTGCCAGCTCAACGGACAGCCTGGAGTTTCAGTACTTC. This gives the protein CASSTDSLEFQYF.

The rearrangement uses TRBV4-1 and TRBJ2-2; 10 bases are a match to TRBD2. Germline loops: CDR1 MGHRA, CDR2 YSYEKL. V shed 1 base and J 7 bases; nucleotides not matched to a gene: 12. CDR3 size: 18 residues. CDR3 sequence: CASSQAWGTSVGGGELFF. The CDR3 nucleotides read TGCGCCAGCAGCCAAGCTTGGGGGACTAGCGTGGGTGGCGGGGAGCTGTTTTTT.

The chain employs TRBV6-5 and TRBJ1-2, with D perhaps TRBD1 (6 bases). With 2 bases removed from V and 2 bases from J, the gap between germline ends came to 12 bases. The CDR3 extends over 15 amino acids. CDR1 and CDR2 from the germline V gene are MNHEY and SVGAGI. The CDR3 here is CASSYPQQGNYGYTF. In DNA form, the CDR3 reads TGTGCCAGCAGTTACCCGCAACAGGGAAACTATGGCTACACCTTC.

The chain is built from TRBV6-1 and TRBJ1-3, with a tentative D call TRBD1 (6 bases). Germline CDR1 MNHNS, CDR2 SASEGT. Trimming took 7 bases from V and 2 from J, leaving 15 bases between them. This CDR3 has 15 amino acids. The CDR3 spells CASKNWDTPGNTIYF. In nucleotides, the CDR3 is TGTGCCAGCAAAAACTGGGACACCCCTGGAAACACCATATATTTT.

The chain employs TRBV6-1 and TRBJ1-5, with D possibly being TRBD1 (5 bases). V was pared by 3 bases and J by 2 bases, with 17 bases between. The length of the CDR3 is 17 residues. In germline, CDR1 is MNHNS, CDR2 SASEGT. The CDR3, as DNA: TGTGCCAGCAGTGAGACGGGGGGAGGATATGGCAATCAGCCCCAGCATTTT. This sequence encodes CASSETGGGYGNQPQHF.

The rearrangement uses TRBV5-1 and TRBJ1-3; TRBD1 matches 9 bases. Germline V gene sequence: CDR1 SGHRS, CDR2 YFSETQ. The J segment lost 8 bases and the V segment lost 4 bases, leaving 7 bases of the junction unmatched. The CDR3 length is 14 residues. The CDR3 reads CASSAGTGPDTIYF. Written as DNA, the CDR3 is TGCGCCAGCAGCGCCGGGACAGGGCCGGACACCATATATTTT.